This is a list of T cell receptor beta chains from one sample in a study of blood T cells in healthy people across ages. TCRdb reprocessed the 5' RACE reads with MiXCR, giving one entry per CDR3 protein. The table records around 1,900,000 distinct CDR3 sequences, 39% of them present only once. Sequenced sample: blood. These receptors originate from a human donor in good health. CDR3s include the opening cysteine and the closing phenylalanine or tryptophan. The D gene is left open where the match is weak. Part of the rows lack a size; the others show once, few, many or a class for expanded clones.

d_call j_call v_call clone_size cdr3_length cdr3_aa cdr3_nt
- TRBJ2-1 TRBV27 few 15 CASSLSSYPYNEQFF TGTGCCAGCAGTTTATCCAGCTACCCCTACAATGAGCAGTTCTTC
TRBD1 TRBJ1-6 TRBV29-1 - 13 CSVGTGPNSPLHF TGCAGCGTGGGGACAGGGCCTAATTCACCCCTCCACTTT
TRBD2 TRBJ2-1 TRBV4-1 - 17 CASSQSGLAGVVNEQFF TGCGCCAGCAGCCAATCAGGACTAGCGGGGGTGGTGAATGAGCAGTTCTTC
TRBD1 TRBJ1-2 TRBV29-1 - 13 CSVPGTGDGGYTF TGCAGCGTACCCGGGACAGGGGATGGTGGCTACACCTTC
TRBD2 TRBJ2-4 TRBV12-3/TRBV12-4 many 15 CASSSRTSGGNIQYF TGTGCCAGCAGTTCCCGGACTAGCGGGGGGAACATTCAGTACTTC
- TRBJ1-2 TRBV7-8 - 17 CASSSTIRGQPIDGYTF TGTGCCAGCAGCTCAACCATAAGGGGACAACCGATTGATGGCTACACCTTC
TRBD2 TRBJ2-1 TRBV28 - 16 CASSPRTSGTYNEQFF TGTGCCAGCAGTCCAAGAACTAGCGGGACCTACAATGAGCAGTTCTTC
TRBD1 TRBJ1-2 TRBV15 - 14 CATSRDRQGSGYTF TGTGCCACCAGCAGAGATCGACAGGGTAGTGGCTACACCTTC
- TRBJ2-1 TRBV29-1 few 13 CSKGGGISYEQFF TGCAGCAAAGGGGGGGGAATCTCCTACGAGCAGTTCTTC
- TRBJ2-1 TRBV2 - 14 CASSLEFQNNEQFF TGTGCCAGCAGCCTAGAGTTCCAGAACAATGAGCAGTTCTTC
- TRBJ2-1 TRBV7-3 - 13 CASSSLAIDEQFF TGTGCCAGCAGCTCCCTAGCAATCGATGAGCAGTTCTTC
- TRBJ1-4 TRBV20-1 - 17 CSAKNDRFFIFNEKLFF TGCAGTGCAAAAAACGACAGATTTTTCATTTTTAATGAAAAACTGTTTTTT
TRBD1 TRBJ1-2 TRBV10-3 - 19 CAISESRGTGAVPGYGYTF TGTGCCATCAGTGAGTCGAGAGGGACAGGGGCCGTGCCGGGATATGGCTACACCTTC
- TRBJ2-7 TRBV7-3 many 13 CASSFSPGGEQYF TGTGCCAGCAGCTTCTCCCCCGGGGGCGAGCAGTACTTC
- TRBJ1-2 TRBV9 - 12 CASSVTPHGYTF TGTGCCAGCAGCGTAACACCTCATGGCTACACCTTC
- TRBJ2-3 TRBV28 few 16 CASSLIQGGRWDTQYF TGTGCCAGCAGCCTCATACAGGGTGGTCGATGGGATACGCAGTATTTT
- TRBJ1-1 TRBV14 - 13 CASSLNHRTEAFF TGTGCCAGCAGCCTGAATCATAGAACTGAAGCTTTCTTT
TRBD2 TRBJ2-1 TRBV9 - 16 CASSTAGGSSYNEQFF TGTGCCAGCAGCACAGCGGGGGGTAGCTCCTACAATGAGCAGTTCTTC
TRBD1 TRBJ1-5 TRBV6-5 - 15 CASNPTWTGNQLQHF TGTGCCAGCAATCCCACCTGGACAGGCAATCAGCTCCAGCATTTT
TRBD1 TRBJ2-2 TRBV2 - 15 CASSPTGVRTGELFF TGTGCCAGCAGTCCGACAGGGGTTCGGACCGGGGAGCTGTTTTTT
TRBD1 TRBJ2-7 TRBV5-1 once 15 CASSRSTGDPYEQYF TGCGCCAGCAGCCGATCTACAGGGGACCCCTACGAGCAGTACTTC
- TRBJ1-1 TRBV28 once 14 CASSLRQRYTEAFF TGTGCCAGCAGTTTGCGACAGAGGTACACTGAAGCTTTCTTT
TRBD2 TRBJ2-4 TRBV6-1 - 15 CASSEAASGVNIQYF TGTGCCAGCAGTGAAGCTGCCAGCGGGGTAAACATTCAGTACTTC
- TRBJ2-7 TRBV7-9 - 13 CASTQGGPYEQYF TGTGCCAGCACTCAAGGGGGACCCTACGAGCAGTACTTC
TRBD2 TRBJ2-3 TRBV11-2 - 19 CASSSLLAGGHTSTDTQYF TGTGCCAGCAGCTCCCTACTAGCGGGGGGGCATACTAGCACAGATACGCAGTATTTT
- TRBJ1-5 TRBV2 - 13 CASCGDSNQPQHF TGTGCCAGCTGTGGGGATAGCAATCAGCCCCAGCATTTT
- TRBJ2-3 TRBV9 - 16 CASSVLGDPSTDTQYF TGTGCCAGCAGCGTACTCGGGGACCCTAGCACAGATACGCAGTATTTT
TRBD1 TRBJ1-1 TRBV3-1 - 12 CASSQTTGAAFF TGTGCCAGCAGCCAAACGACAGGGGCGGCTTTCTTT
- TRBJ1-1 TRBV6-4 - 13 CATSDFKNTEAFF TGTGCCACCAGTGACTTTAAGAACACTGAAGCTTTCTTT
- TRBJ1-1 TRBV12-3/TRBV12-4 - 12 CASSFKDTEAFF TGTGCCAGCAGTTTTAAGGACACTGAAGCTTTCTTT
- TRBJ2-5 TRBV28 few 15 CASSSTGTGKETQYF TGTGCCAGCAGTTCAACTGGGACCGGGAAAGAGACCCAGTACTTC
TRBD1 TRBJ2-3 TRBV6-2/TRBV6-3 - 13 CASKGTGADTQYF TGTGCCAGCAAAGGGACAGGGGCCGATACGCAGTATTTT
- TRBJ1-2 TRBV12-3/TRBV12-4 few 15 CASGLSQSPTYGYTF TGTGCCAGCGGCCTATCACAGTCCCCAACTTATGGCTACACCTTC
- TRBJ2-3 TRBV20-1 - 13 CSVPIPASDTQYF TGCAGTGTCCCCATCCCAGCCTCAGATACGCAGTATTTT
- TRBJ2-7 TRBV29-1 many 14 CSVEWYDKRDEQYF TGCAGCGTTGAATGGTACGACAAAAGGGACGAGCAGTACTTC
- TRBJ2-3 TRBV11-2 few 16 CASSLVFAGRGDTQYF TGTGCCAGCAGCTTAGTTTTTGCGGGACGGGGAGATACGCAGTATTTT
TRBD2 TRBJ2-4 TRBV9 - 13 CASSITSGGLQYF TGTGCCAGCAGCATTACTAGCGGGGGCCTCCAGTACTTC
- TRBJ2-1 TRBV4-2 few 18 CASSQFSSGGGTVDEQFF TGTGCCAGCAGCCAGTTTAGTTCTGGTGGGGGAACGGTAGATGAGCAGTTCTTC
- TRBJ2-1 TRBV6-5 - 12 CASRRVRDEQFF TGTGCCAGCCGCCGGGTTCGCGATGAGCAGTTCTTC
TRBD1 TRBJ1-5 TRBV2 few 16 CASRAGTVNSNQPQHF TGTGCCAGCAGAGCCGGGACAGTTAATAGCAATCAGCCCCAGCATTTT
- TRBJ2-1 TRBV28 - 15 CASTRGLTPYDEQFF TGTGCCAGCACGCGCGGCCTAACCCCCTACGATGAGCAGTTCTTC
- TRBJ2-5 TRBV7-2 - 13 CASSLGLTGTQYF TGTGCCAGCAGCTTAGGGCTGACGGGGACCCAGTACTTC
- TRBJ1-5 TRBV6-2/TRBV6-3 - 16 CASSTDRDGGNQPQHF TGTGCCAGCAGTACGGACAGAGATGGAGGCAATCAGCCCCAGCATTTT
- TRBJ1-6 TRBV6-1 - 15 CASSEMGIGNSPLHF TGTGCCAGCAGTGAAATGGGGATAGGGAATTCACCCCTCCACTTT
- TRBJ2-2 TRBV10-3 - 14 CASRADANTGELFF TGTGCCAGTAGGGCCGACGCGAACACCGGGGAGCTGTTTTTT
- TRBJ2-7 TRBV7-2 - 15 CASSSQTGPSYEQYF TGTGCCAGCAGCTCACAGACAGGTCCCTCCTACGAGCAGTACTTC
TRBD2 TRBJ2-1 TRBV7-3 - 17 CASSLISGGGDYNEQFF TGTGCCAGCAGCTTAATTTCGGGTGGGGGGGATTACAATGAGCAGTTCTTC
TRBD2 TRBJ2-6 TRBV7-3 many 19 CASSLIAGGPSSGANVLTF TGTGCCAGCAGCTTGATAGCGGGGGGGCCGAGCTCTGGGGCCAACGTCCTGACTTTC
TRBD1 TRBJ2-5 TRBV6-6 - 14 CASSYSGTVETQYF TGTGCCAGCAGTTACTCAGGGACAGTAGAGACCCAGTACTTC
- TRBJ2-3 TRBV7-2 few 14 CASRPGRHTDTQYF TGTGCCAGCAGGCCGGGACGACACACAGATACGCAGTATTTT
TRBD1 TRBJ1-4 TRBV20-1 few 14 CSAHEGQGNEKLFF TGCAGTGCCCACGAGGGACAGGGGAATGAAAAACTGTTTTTT
- TRBJ2-7 TRBV28 few 13 CASSLRHSYEQYF TGTGCCAGCAGTCTGAGGCACAGCTACGAGCAGTACTTC
- TRBJ2-1 TRBV7-2 - 12 CASSLVQGKTFF TGTGCCAGCAGCTTAGTGCAGGGAAAGACGTTCTTC
TRBD1 TRBJ1-2 TRBV7-9 - 16 CASSGIEGGNNYGYTF TGTGCCAGCAGCGGTATAGAAGGGGGCAATAACTATGGCTACACCTTC
TRBD1 TRBJ2-3 TRBV7-9 many 15 CASSSGQGHTDTQYF TGTGCCAGCAGCTCGGGACAGGGACACACAGATACGCAGTATTTT
- TRBJ1-1 TRBV6-5 few 14 CASSLDRGVTEAFF TGTGCCAGCAGTCTGGACAGAGGAGTAACTGAAGCTTTCTTT
- TRBJ1-2 TRBV21-1 - 15 CASSLRTGGAYGYTF TGTGCCAGCAGTCTCCGGACAGGGGGCGCTTATGGCTACACCTTC
- TRBJ1-5 TRBV7-9 few 17 CASSLGVSPYSNQPQHF TGTGCCAGCAGCTTAGGGGTGTCACCTTATAGCAATCAGCCCCAGCATTTT
TRBD1 TRBJ1-1 TRBV20-1 - 14 CSARARQGATEAFF TGCAGTGCTAGAGCCCGACAGGGTGCCACTGAAGCTTTCTTT